This record covers a single T cell receptor (beta chain). This receptor's antigen is unknown. Base qualities are not recorded, but no much larger clone differs from it by a single base. The sample is drawn from a study of blood T cells in healthy people across ages (dated by TCRdb to 2014 to 2015). Looking at the study overall: Template switching captured roughly one uniquely barcoded TCR beta cDNA molecule per two T cells in model experiments. The study measured age-related changes in TCR beta repertoire diversity using deep sequencing normalized with unique cDNA molecular identifiers. The donors were split into four age groups: young (average around 15 years), middle-aged (about 40), aged (roughly 60) and long-lived (roughly 80). For two donors (one aged 18 to 30 and one aged 80 or older), the study analyzed two additional independent replicas of 1 million unique cDNA reads from the same blood draw.

The library came from 5' RACE. Sequencing was carried out with an Illumina HiSeq 2500. A second PCR of roughly 7 to 11 cycles was performed with a sample-barcoded 5' primer and a J-beta primer mix. A template-switch 5' adaptor carrying 12 random nucleotides introduced a unique molecular identifier onto each TCR beta cDNA molecule. Each sample yielded at least 3 million CDR3-containing paired-end reads. First-strand cDNA was synthesized from all RNA with the Mint cDNA synthesis kit, primed by a TRBC-specific oligonucleotide. Following uracil-DNA glycosylase treatment, all cDNA underwent a first 18-cycle PCR with the universal primers M1SS and BC2_uni_R. Regarding the original processing steps: For normalization, 1 million high-quality reads were randomly selected from each sample, with every read carrying a distinct molecular identifier. Instead of being binned into consensus sequences, reads that shared molecular identifiers were thrown out. MiTCR, set to a Q25 quality threshold and the strictest error-elimination algorithm, was used for CDR3 identification, clonotype clustering and error correction. A nonparametric unseen species model with Euler transformation was used to estimate a lower bound on total TCR beta diversity. In TCRdb, the public reads were trimmed at Q25 with fastp and aligned with MiXCR, with productive beta chains retained. Every distinct CDR3 protein forms one entry, paired with its most common genes and DNA. The V and J calls and clone size are TCRdb's, not the authors'. The sample table contains about 930,000 distinct CDR3 sequences; only one count was recorded for 25% to 35% of them. More than 8.5% of the sample rests with the top ten.

Results and caveats for the whole study, not just this receptor: Estimates of total diversity based on one million sequenced T cells were considered lower bounds and underestimates. Observed TCR beta diversity per million T cells fell roughly linearly with age, and a significant reduction was already apparent by age around 40. Because the CMV infection status of the donors was unknown, age-related changes in expanded clonotypes may potentially have been confounded. Compared with the aged group, more naive CD4+ T cells, fewer expanded clones and increased TCR diversity were shown by the long-lived group, suggesting age selection. Observed TCR beta diversity correlated strongly with the percentage of naive T cells measured by flow cytometry. Bulk unsorted PBMC profiling prevented conclusive comparison of naive and antigen-experienced compartments.

Deletion took 0 bases off V and 4 bases off J, with a span of 12 bases between the germline ends. The CDR1 and CDR2 encoded by the germline V gene (reference sequence) are DFQATT and SNEGSKA. The cysteine opens and the phenylalanine closes a CDR3 of 14 amino acids. The sequence is cut down to CDR3 DNA, 42 bases in frame from base 1. Donors were a few dozen systemically healthy Caucasian individuals from Russia aged roughly 6 to 100 years. Each donor gave 8 to 10 milliliters of peripheral blood, collected into EDTA-treated Vacutainer tubes. Ficoll-Paque density-gradient centrifugation was used to isolate PBMCs, with at least 6.5 million per sample. Total RNA, at least 5 micrograms per sample, was extracted from PBMCs with Trizol reagent. Naive CD45RAhigh/CD27high T cell percentages were measured by flow cytometry on a PBMC aliquot from every donor. This same sample was also part of a study on T cells of mothers and their children. As the second paper documents: Donors were nine systemically healthy Caucasian individuals: three mothers and their six children. cDNA synthesis used all of the extracted RNA, with 1.5 ug of RNA in each 15 ul reaction. Sample barcodes and 2-4 random nucleotides were added via the M1S primer in the second PCR. Over 9 million TCR beta CDR3 reads came from each mother, compared with approximately 3 million reads from each child. TCR recombination output is similarly shaped by thymic selection in related and unrelated pairs, with a minor effect exerted by inherited differences. Normalized repertoire overlap was always slightly but never significantly higher in related than unrelated mother-child pairs. No persistent microchimeric T cell clones were detected, at a sensitivity of approximately 110 clones per million clonotypes. To look for features that set related mother-child pairs apart from unrelated individuals, the researchers ran deep NGS to compare the TCR beta repertoires of mothers and children. On average, the children were around 11 +/- 4 years old, while the mothers were roughly 40 +/- 4 years old. After adapters were ligated using NEBNext reagents, the libraries underwent 100+100 nt paired-end sequencing on an Illumina HiSeq 2000. To prevent cross-contamination, the mother and child libraries were prepared a month apart and were sequenced in separate runs. Between 500,000 and 2,000,000 distinct TCR beta clonotypes were identified per donor. Naive TCR beta clonotypes were estimated from low-frequency clonotypes matched to each donor's FACS-determined naive share, without sorting.

Sample: blood. The chain is assembled from TRBV20-1 and TRBJ1-1; there is no confident call for the D gene. The receptor was isolated from a woman aged 40 to 50 in good health. The CDR3 here reads CSAREPSSGTEAFF. The bases are TGCAGTGCTAGAGAACCGTCATCGGGCACTGAAGCTTTCTTT.